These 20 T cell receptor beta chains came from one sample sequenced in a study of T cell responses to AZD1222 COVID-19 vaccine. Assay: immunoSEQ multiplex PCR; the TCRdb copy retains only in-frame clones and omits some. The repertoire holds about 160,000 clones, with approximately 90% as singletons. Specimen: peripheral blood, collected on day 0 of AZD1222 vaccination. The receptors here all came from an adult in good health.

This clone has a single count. The CDR3 DNA reads as TGTGCCAGCAGTCGACAGGGGGAGCGCGTAGCTTTCTTT. It encodes CASSRQGERVAFF. The rearrangement links TRBV12-3 or TRBV12-4 to TRBJ1-1; 9 nucleotides match TRBD1. The CDR3 sequence is 13 residues long. V lost 5 bases, J lost 10 bases, and 8 bases stayed unmatched.

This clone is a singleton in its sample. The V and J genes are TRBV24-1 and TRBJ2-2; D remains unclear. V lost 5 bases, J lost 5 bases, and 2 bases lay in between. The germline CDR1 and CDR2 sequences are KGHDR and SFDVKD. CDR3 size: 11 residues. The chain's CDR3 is CATSVTGELFF. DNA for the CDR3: TGTGCCACCAGTGTGACCGGGGAGCTGTTTTTT.

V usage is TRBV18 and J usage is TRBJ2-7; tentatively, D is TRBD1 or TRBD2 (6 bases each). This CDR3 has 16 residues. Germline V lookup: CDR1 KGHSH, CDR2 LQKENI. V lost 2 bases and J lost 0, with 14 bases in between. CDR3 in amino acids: CASSPIGGPVSYEQYF. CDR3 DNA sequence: TGTGCCAGCTCACCAATCGGGGGCCCTGTCTCCTACGAGCAGTACTTC.

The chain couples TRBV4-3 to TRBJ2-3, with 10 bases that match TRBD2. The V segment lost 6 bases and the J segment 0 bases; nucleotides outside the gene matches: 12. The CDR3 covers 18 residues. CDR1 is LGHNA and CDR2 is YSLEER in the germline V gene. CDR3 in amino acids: CASRPRGLATPSTDTQYF. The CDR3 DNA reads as TGCGCCAGCAGGCCAAGGGGACTAGCGACCCCGAGCACAGATACGCAGTATTTT.

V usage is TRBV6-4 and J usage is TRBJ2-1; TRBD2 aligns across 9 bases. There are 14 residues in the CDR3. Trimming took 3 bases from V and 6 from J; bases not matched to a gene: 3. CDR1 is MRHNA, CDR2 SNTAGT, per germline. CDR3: CASSELAGVNEQFF. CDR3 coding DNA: TGTGCCAGCAGTGAACTAGCGGGCGTCAATGAGCAGTTCTTC.

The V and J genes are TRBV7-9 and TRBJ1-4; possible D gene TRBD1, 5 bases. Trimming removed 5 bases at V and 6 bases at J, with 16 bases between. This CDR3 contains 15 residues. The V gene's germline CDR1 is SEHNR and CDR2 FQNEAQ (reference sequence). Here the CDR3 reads CASSPGWGNDEKLFF. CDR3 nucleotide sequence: TGTGCCAGCAGCCCCGGTTGGGGCAACGATGAAAAACTGTTTTTT.

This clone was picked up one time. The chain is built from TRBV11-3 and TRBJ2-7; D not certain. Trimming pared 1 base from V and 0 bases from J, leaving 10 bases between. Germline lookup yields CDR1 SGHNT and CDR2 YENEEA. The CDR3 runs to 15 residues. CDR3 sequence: CASSLVSSNSYEQYF. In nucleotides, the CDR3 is TGTGCCAGCAGCTTAGTTTCTAGTAACTCCTACGAGCAGTACTTC.

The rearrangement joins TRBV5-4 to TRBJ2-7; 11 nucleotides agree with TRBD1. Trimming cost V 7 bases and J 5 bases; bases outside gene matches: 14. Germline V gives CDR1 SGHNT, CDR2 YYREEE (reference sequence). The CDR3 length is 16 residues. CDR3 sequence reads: CASRGGQGGLGDEQYF. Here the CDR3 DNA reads TGTGCCAGCCGGGGGGGACAGGGGGGATTAGGAGACGAGCAGTACTTC.

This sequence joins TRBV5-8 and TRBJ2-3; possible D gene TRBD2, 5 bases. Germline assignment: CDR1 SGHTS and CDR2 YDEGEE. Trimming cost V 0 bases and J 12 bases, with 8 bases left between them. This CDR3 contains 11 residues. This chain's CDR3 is CASSLGPSQYF. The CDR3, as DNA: TGTGCCAGCAGCTTGGGCCCTAGCCAGTATTTT.

As DNA, the CDR3 is TGTGCCATGCGACTAGCGGGGATCTACGAGCAGTACTTC. It translates to CAMRLAGIYEQYF. The chain has TRBV5-4 and TRBJ2-7, with TRBD2 matching over 11 bases. V was pared by 9 bases and J by 3 bases, with 5 bases of the junction left unmatched. Germline loops: CDR1 SGHNT, CDR2 YYREEE (reference sequence). This CDR3 has 13 amino acids.

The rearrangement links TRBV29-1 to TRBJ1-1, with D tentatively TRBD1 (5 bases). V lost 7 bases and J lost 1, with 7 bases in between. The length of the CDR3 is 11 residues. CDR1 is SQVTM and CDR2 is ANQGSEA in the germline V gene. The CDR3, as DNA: TGCAGCGGTCAGGGGAACACTGAAGCTTTCTTT. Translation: CSGQGNTEAFF. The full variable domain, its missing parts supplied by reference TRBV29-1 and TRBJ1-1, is SAVISQKPSRDICQRGTSLTIQCQVDSQVTMMFWYRQQPGQSLTLIATANQGSEATYESGFVIDKFPISRPNLTFSTLTVSNMSPEDSSIYLCSGQGNTEAFFGQGTRLTVV.

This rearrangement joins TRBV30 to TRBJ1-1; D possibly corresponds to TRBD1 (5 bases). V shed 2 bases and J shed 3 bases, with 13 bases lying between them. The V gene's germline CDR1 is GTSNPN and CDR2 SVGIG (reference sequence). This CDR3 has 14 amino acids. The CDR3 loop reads CAWSKQVADTEAFF. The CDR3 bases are TGTGCCTGGAGTAAACAGGTGGCTGACACTGAAGCTTTCTTT.

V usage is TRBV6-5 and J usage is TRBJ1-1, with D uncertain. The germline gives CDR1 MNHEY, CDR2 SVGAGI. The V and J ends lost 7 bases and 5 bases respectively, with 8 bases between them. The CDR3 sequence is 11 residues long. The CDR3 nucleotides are TGTGCCAGCACCATGGGGACTGAAGCTTTCTTT. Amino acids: CASTMGTEAFF.

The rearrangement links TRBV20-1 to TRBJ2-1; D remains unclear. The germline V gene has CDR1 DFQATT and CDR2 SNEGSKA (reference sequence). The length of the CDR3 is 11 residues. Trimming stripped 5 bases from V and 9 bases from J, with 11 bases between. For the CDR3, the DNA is TGCAGTGCTCATTGGAATAGTGAGCAGTTCTTC. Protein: CSAHWNSEQFF.

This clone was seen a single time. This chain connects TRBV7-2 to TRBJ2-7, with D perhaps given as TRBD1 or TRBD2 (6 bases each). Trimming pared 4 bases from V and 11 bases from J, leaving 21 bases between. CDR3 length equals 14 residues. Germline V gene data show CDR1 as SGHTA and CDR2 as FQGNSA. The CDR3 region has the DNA TGTGCCAGCAGCTCCCTCCAGGGCAGGGGCGGGGAGTACTTC. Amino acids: CASSSLQGRGGEYF.

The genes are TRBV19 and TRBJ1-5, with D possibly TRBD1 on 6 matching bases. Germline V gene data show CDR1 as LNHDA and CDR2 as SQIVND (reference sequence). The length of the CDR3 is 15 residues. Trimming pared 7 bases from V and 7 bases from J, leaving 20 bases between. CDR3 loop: CASTLTGFGEQPQHF. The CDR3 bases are TGTGCCAGTACCCTCACAGGGTTCGGGGAGCAGCCCCAGCATTTT. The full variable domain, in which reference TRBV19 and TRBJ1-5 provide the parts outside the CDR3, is DGGITQSPKYLFRKEGQNVTLSCEQNLNHDAMYWYRQDPGQGLRLIYYSQIVNDFQKGDIAEGYSVSREKKESFPLTVTSAQKNPTAFYLCASTLTGFGEQPQHFGDGTRLSIL.

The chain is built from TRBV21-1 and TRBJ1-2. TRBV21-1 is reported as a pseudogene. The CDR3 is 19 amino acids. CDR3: CASSNKEGGGRGNNYGYTF. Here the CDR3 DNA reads TGTGCCAGCAGCAACAAAGAGGGAGGCGGACGAGGAAATAACTATGGCTACACCTTC.

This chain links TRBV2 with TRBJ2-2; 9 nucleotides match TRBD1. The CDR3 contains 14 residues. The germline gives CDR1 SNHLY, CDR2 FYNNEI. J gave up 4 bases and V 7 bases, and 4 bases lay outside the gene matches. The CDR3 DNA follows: TGTGCCAGCATCCGGACAGGGGTCACCGGGGAGCTGTTTTTT. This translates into CASIRTGVTGELFF. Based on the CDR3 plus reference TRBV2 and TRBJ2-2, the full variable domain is EPEVTQTPSHQVTQMGQEVILRCVPISNHLYFYWYRQILGQKVEFLVSFYNNEISEKSEIFDDQFSVERPDGSNFTLKIRSTKLEDSAMYFCASIRTGVTGELFFGEGSRLTVL.

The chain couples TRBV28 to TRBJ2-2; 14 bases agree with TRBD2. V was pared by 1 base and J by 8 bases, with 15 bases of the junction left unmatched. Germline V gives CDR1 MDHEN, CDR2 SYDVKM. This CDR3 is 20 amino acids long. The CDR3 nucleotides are TGTGCCAGCAGTTTATTAAGCGGACTAGCGGGAGGACGCGTTTGGGGGGAGCTGTTTTTT. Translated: CASSLLSGLAGGRVWGELFF.

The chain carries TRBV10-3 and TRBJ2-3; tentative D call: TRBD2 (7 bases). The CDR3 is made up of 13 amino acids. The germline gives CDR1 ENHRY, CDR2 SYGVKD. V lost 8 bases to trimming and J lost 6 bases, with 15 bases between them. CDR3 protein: CAIRRGGDDTQYF. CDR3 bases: TGTGCCATCCGAAGGGGGGGTGATGATACGCAGTATTTT.